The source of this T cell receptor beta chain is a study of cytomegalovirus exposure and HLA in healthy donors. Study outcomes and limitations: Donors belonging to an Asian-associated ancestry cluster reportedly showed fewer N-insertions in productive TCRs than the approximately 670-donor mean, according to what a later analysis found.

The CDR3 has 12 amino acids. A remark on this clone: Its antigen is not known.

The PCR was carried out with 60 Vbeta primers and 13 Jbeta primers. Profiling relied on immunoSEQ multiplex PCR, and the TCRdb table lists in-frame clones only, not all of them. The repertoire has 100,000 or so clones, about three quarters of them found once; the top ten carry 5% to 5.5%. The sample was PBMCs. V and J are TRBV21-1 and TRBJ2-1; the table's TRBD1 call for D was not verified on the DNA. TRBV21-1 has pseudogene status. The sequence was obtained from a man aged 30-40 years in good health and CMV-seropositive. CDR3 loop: CATRQGGNEQFF. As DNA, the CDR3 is TGTGCCACCCGACAGGGCGGTAATGAGCAGTTCTTC.